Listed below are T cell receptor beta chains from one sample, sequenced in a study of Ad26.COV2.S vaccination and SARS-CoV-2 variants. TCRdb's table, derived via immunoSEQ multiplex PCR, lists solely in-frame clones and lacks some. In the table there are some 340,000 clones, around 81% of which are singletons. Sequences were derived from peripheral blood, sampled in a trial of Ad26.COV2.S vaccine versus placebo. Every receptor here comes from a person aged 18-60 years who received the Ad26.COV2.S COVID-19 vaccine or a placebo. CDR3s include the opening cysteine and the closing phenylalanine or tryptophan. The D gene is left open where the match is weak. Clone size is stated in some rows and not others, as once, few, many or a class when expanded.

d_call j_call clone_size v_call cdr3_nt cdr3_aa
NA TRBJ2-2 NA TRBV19 TGTGCCAGTATGGCCAGGGACTTTTCGAACACCGGGGAGCTGTTTTTT CASMARDFSNTGELFF
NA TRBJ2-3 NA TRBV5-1 TGCGCCAGCCGGTGGGCTGGCACAGATACGCAGTATTTT CASRWAGTDTQYF
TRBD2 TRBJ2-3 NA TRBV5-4 TGTGCCAGCAGCCCACGGGGGGGACAAGGGAGCACAGATACGCAGTATTTT CASSPRGGQGSTDTQYF
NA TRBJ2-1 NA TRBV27 TGTGCCAGCAGCGAACTAAACGGGGGTCTTACCTACAATGAGCAGTTCTTC CASSELNGGLTYNEQFF
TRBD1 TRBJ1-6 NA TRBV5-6 TGTGCCAGCAGCCCGTCGACAGGGACAAGAAGCTCCTATAATTCACCCCTCCACTTT CASSPSTGTRSSYNSPLHF
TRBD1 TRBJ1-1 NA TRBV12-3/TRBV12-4 TGTGCCAGCAGGCGACAGGGAGAAGCTTTCTTT CASRRQGEAFF
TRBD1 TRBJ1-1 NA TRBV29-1 TGCAGCGTTGGGGACAGGTCGAACACTGAAGCTTTCTTT CSVGDRSNTEAFF
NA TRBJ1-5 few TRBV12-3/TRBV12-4 TGTGCCAGCAGTCCCCAGGGCAATCAGCCCCAGCATTTT CASSPQGNQPQHF
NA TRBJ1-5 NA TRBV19 TGTGCCAGTCAAAACAGGAATAGCAATCAGCCCCAGCATTTT CASQNRNSNQPQHF
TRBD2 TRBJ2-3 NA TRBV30 TGTGCCTGGAGTGTTAGCGGGGGCACAGATACGCAGTATTTT CAWSVSGGTDTQYF
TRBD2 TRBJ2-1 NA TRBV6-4 TGTGCCAGCAGTGACGGCGGGGGGGGTAATGAGCAGTTCTTC CASSDGGGGNEQFF
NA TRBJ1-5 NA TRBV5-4 TGTGCCAGCAGCTTGGGGCCAGGCCACAATCAGCCCCAGCATTTT CASSLGPGHNQPQHF
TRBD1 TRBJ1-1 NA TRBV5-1 TGCGCCAGCAGCAGGGGGACAGGGGGCACTGAAGCTTTCTTT CASSRGTGGTEAFF
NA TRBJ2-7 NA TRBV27 TGTGCCAGCAGTTTGGGGACCTTCTACGAGCAGTACTTC CASSLGTFYEQYF
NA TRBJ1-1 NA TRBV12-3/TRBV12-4 TGTGCCAGCAGAACCCAACCGGACACTGAAGCTTTCTTT CASRTQPDTEAFF
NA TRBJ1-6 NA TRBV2 TGTGCCAGCACTTCGGAGTTTACACCCCTCCACTTT CASTSEFTPLHF
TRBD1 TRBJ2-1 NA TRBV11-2 TGTGCCAGCAGCCCCAGGGGGCTAGGGTATGAGCAGTTCTTC CASSPRGLGYEQFF
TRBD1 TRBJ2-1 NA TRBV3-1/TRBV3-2 TGTGCCAGCAGACACAGGGGACGATCTTCATACAATGAGCAGTTCTTC CASRHRGRSSYNEQFF
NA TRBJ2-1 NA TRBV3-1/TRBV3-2 TGTGCCAGCAGCCCGGACCCTTACAATGAGCAGTTCTTC CASSPDPYNEQFF
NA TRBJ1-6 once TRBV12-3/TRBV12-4 TGTGCCAGCAGTGACGGACTTTCGGCCCTCCACTTT CASSDGLSALHF
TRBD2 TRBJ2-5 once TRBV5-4 TGTGCCAGCAGCTTGGCCGGGAGGCAGGGCCGTAACCAAGAGACCCAGTACTTC CASSLAGRQGRNQETQYF
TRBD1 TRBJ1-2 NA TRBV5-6 TGTGCCAGCAGCCGTTTAGACAGGGCCGGTGGCTACACCTTC CASSRLDRAGGYTF
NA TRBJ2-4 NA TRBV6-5 TGTGCCAGCAGTAGGACAGTGGCTAAAAACATTCAGTACTTC CASSRTVAKNIQYF
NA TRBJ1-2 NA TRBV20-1 TGCAGTGCTAGTAACCTTAACTATGGCTACACCTTC CSASNLNYGYTF
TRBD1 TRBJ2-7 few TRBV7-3 TGTGCCAGCAGCCCGGGACAGGGGCTCTACGAGCAGTACTTC CASSPGQGLYEQYF
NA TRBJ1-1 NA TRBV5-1 TGCGCCAGCAGCTTGGATGGAATGAACACTGAAGCTTTCTTT CASSLDGMNTEAFF
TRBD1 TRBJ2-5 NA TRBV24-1 TGTGCCACCAGTGACCTGGGGACAGGGTGGCAAGAGACCCAGTACTTC CATSDLGTGWQETQYF
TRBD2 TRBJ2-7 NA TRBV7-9 TGTGCCAGCAGCGTAGGAGGGACTAGCTCCTACGAGCAGTACTTC CASSVGGTSSYEQYF
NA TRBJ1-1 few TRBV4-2 TGTGCCAGCAGCCAAGAAAGGAACACTGAAGCTTTCTTT CASSQERNTEAFF
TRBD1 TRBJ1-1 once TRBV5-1 TGCGCCAGCAGCTTAGGACAGGAGAACACTGAAGCTTTCTTT CASSLGQENTEAFF
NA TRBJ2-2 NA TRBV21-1 TGTGCCAGCAGCAGCCTCAGGATCCTCTACACCGGGGAGCTGTTTTTT CASSSLRILYTGELFF
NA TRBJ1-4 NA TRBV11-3 TGTGCCAGCAGCTTGGTTGCAACTAATGAAAAACTGTTTTTT CASSLVATNEKLFF
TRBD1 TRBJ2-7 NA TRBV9 TGTGCCAGCAGCGTAAACCCCGGGACAGGGGGCGAGCAGTACTTC CASSVNPGTGGEQYF
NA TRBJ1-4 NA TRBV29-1 TGCAGCGTTGGGGCTCCGGGACCACTTGGGGAAAAACTGTTTTTT CSVGAPGPLGEKLFF
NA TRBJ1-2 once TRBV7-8 TGTGCCAGCAGCTTACTCGCGGCGGACTATGGCTACACCTTC CASSLLAADYGYTF
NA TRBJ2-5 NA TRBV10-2 TGCGCCAGCAGTCAGCGCCAAGAGACCCAGTACTTC CASSQRQETQYF
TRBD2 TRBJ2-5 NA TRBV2 TGTGCCAGCAGTGAAGCTAGCGGGGAGGTTGGGACCCAGTACTTC CASSEASGEVGTQYF
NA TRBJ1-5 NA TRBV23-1 TGCGCCAGCAGTCAACTCCAATCGAATTGGGGAAATCAGCCCCAGCATTTT CASSQLQSNWGNQPQHF
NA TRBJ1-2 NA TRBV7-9 TGTGCCAGCAGCTTAGGTCAGGGACCTCTTGCTCGTGGCTACACCTTC CASSLGQGPLARGYTF
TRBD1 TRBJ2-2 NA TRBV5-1 TGCGCCAGCGGTTGGGACAGGCGATCCCGAACCGGGGAGCTGTTTTTT CASGWDRRSRTGELFF
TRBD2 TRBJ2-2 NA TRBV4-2 TGTGCCAGCAGCCAGGCCCTCGGGACTAGCGGGGGTTTTGACACCGGGGAGCTGTTTTTT CASSQALGTSGGFDTGELFF
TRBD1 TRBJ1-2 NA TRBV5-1 TGCGCCAGCAGCTTCGGACAGGGGGTAACTGGCTACACCTTC CASSFGQGVTGYTF
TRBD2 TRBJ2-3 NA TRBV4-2 TGTGCCAGCAGCCTGACTAGCGGGGGGGAGTTCACAGATACGCAGTATTTT CASSLTSGGEFTDTQYF
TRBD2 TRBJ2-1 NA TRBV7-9 TGTGCCAGCAGCCCATCTAGCGGGGGGGCCGCTGAGCAGTTCTTC CASSPSSGGAAEQFF
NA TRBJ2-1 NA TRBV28 TGTGCCAGCAGTCTCGACAGGCCGTCCTACAATGAGCAGTTCTTC CASSLDRPSYNEQFF
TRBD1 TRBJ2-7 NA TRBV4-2 TGTGCCAGCAGCCCAGGACAGGGGGGTTTTTACGAGCAGTACTTC CASSPGQGGFYEQYF
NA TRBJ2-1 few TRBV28 TGTGCCAGCAGTTTACTACACTTGGATGAGCAGTTCTTC CASSLLHLDEQFF
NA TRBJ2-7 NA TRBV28 TGTGCCAGCAGGGGTGTGGGGTACGAGCAGTACTTC CASRGVGYEQYF
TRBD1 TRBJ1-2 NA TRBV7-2 TGTGCCAGCAGCTTACAGGGGGGGTATGGCTACACCTTC CASSLQGGYGYTF
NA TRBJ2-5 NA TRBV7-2 TGTGCCAGCAGCTTTGGCGGGTCAGAGACCCAGTACTTC CASSFGGSETQYF
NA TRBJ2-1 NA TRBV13 TGTGCCAGCAGCTTAGAAGGGGGAATTTACAATGAGCAGTTCTTC CASSLEGGIYNEQFF
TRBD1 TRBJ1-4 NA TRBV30 TGTGCCTGGAGCCCGAAGACAGGGGCAGGTGAAAAACTGTTTTTT CAWSPKTGAGEKLFF
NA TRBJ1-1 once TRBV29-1 TGCAGCGTTATTGAGCTGAACACTGAAGCTTTCTTT CSVIELNTEAFF
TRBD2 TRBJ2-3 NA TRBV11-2 TGTGCCAGCAGCTCCGAAGATGTACTGGCGGGGGACCTCACAGATACGCAGTATTTT CASSSEDVLAGDLTDTQYF
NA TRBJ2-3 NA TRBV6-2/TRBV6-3 TGTGCCAGCAGTGCTCCGGGCCGTCTGGGCACAGATACGCAGTATTTT CASSAPGRLGTDTQYF